This T cell receptor (beta chain) was recorded in a study of cytomegalovirus exposure and HLA in healthy donors. This clone was counted only a few times. Its antigen is as yet unknown. Each of the donors was a healthy bone marrow donor. Study-wide results and limits: Analyzed later, most CMV-associated TCR beta chains appeared HLA-restricted. In terms of immune exposure information, only CMV serostatus was available.

Primers included in the PCR were 60 Vbeta and 13 Jbeta primers. As originally analysed: Unique TCR beta chains totaled roughly 80 million in a later count, with roughly 11 million of them shared. Libraries were prepared by immunoSEQ multiplex PCR; TCRdb keeps only in-frame clonotypes and omits some of them. V and J calls plus clone size are reproduced from that table; the DNA served to infer D and trimming. The table records some 130,000 clones, about two thirds of them present only once. The sample was PBMCs. The sequence came from an older woman in good health and CMV-seropositive.

CDR3 loop: CASSAGTVAFYEQYF. The CDR3 coding sequence is TGTGCCAGCAGCGCCGGGACAGTCGCCTTCTACGAGCAGTACTTC. V gene TRBV4-2 combines with J gene TRBJ2-7; 7 bases align to TRBD1. The CDR3 spans 15 residues. The trim removed 5 bases at V and 3 bases at J, leaving 10 bases unmatched. From germline, CDR1 is LGHNA and CDR2 YNFKEQ.